The 14 T cell receptor beta chains presented below share a single source sample, sequenced in a study of monozygotic twins with inflammatory bowel disease. After re-calling the 5' RACE reads, TCRdb lists one entry per CDR3 protein, DNA absent. With roughly 330,000 distinct CDR3 sequences in the sample, the ten largest clones hold approximately 2%. Sequences were obtained from blood. Source of these receptors: a human donor with ulcerative colitis or Crohn's disease, or a healthy co-twin of an affected twin (not recorded which).

V is TRBV10-3 and J is TRBJ2-7. Germline V lookup: CDR1 ENHRY, CDR2 SYGVKD. The CDR3 consists of 13 residues. The CDR3 sequence is CAISVDPSYEQYF.

The chain combines TRBV5-1 with TRBJ2-7; TCRdb's D gene call, TRBD1, goes unchecked for lack of DNA. The CDR3 length is 13 residues. CDR1 and CDR2 (germline): SGHRS, YFSETQ. CDR3 region: CASSYGTDYEQYF. Together with reference TRBV5-1 and TRBJ2-7, the CDR3 gives the full variable domain: KAGVTQTPRYLIKTRGQQVTLSCSPISGHRSVSWYQQTPGQGLQFLFEYFSETQRNKGNFPGRFSGRQFSNSRSEMNVSTLELGDSALYLCASSYGTDYEQYFGPGTRLTVT.

This chain connects TRBV5-8 to TRBJ2-5; lacking DNA, the TRBD1 call made by TCRdb goes unchecked. Germline CDR1 SGHTS, CDR2 YDEGEE. CDR3 length equals 16 residues. CDR3: CASSYLGGTGRETQYF.

CDR3 sequence: CASSPVETGELFF. V and J are TRBV27 and TRBJ2-2. This CDR3 has 13 amino acids. CDR1 is MNHEY and CDR2 is SMNVEV in the germline V gene (reference sequence).

The chain employs TRBV28 and TRBJ2-2; the TCRdb call, TRBD2, lacks DNA for checking. Germline CDR1 MDHEN, CDR2 SYDVKM. CDR3 length: 17 residues. CDR3 sequence reads: CASTFRGALRDTGELFF.

CDR3 region: CASSWQGSNTGELFF. This sequence joins TRBV3-1 and TRBJ2-2; the D call of TRBD1 rests on TCRdb alone, since no DNA is present to check it. Per the germline V gene, CDR1 is LGHDT and CDR2 is YNNKEL (reference sequence). This CDR3 comprises 15 residues.

The J gene is TRBJ2-2, the V gene TRBV7-9; without DNA, the TCRdb call of TRBD1 cannot be checked. The CDR3 spans 14 residues. Germline CDR1 reads SEHNR; CDR2 reads FQNEAQ (reference sequence). CDR3 amino acids: CASSLPGFTGELFF.

This chain connects TRBV6-1 to TRBJ1-6; without DNA, the TCRdb call of TRBD1 cannot be checked. CDR1 is MNHNS and CDR2 is SASEGT in the germline V gene. The CDR3 is 14 residues long. This chain's CDR3 is CASTRQGEDSPLHF.

The CDR3 sequence is CASSLVEGEETQYF. The gene calls are TRBV5-1 and TRBJ2-5; without DNA, the TCRdb call of TRBD1 cannot be checked. This CDR3 has 14 amino acids. Germline CDR1 reads SGHRS; CDR2 reads YFSETQ.

The chain joins TRBV28 to TRBJ1-1. The CDR3 spans 15 residues. Germline assignment: CDR1 MDHEN and CDR2 SYDVKM. CDR3 in amino acids: CASSLGFVPNTEAFF.

V and J are TRBV20-1 and TRBJ1-2. The CDR3 has 13 amino acids. Germline loops: CDR1 DFQATT, CDR2 SNEGSKA (reference sequence). The CDR3 loop reads CSAPRPGLYGYTF.

This chain links TRBV11-2 with TRBJ2-7; TCRdb indicates TRBD2, and absent DNA this call remains unverified. The CDR3 extends over 14 amino acids. Germline CDR1 is SGHAT and CDR2 is FQNNGV. The chain's CDR3 is CASSLGGTSDEQYF.

V usage is TRBV20-1 and J usage is TRBJ2-1. From germline, CDR1 is DFQATT and CDR2 SNEGSKA (reference sequence). This CDR3 comprises 12 residues. The CDR3 loop is CSARGTSNEQFF.

The rearrangement links TRBV6-1 to TRBJ1-2. Germline V gene sequence: CDR1 MNHNS, CDR2 SASEGT. This CDR3 is built from 13 residues. CDR3 sequence: CASSESQLRGYTF.